This TCR beta chain is drawn from a study of spatial heterogeneity in lung cancer. The germline CDR1 and CDR2 sequences are SQVTM and ANQGSEA. CDR3 length: 13 amino acids. The germline V and J ends were trimmed by 6 bases and 3 bases, with 11 bases remaining between them. The time point was: sample taken at primary tumor resection. No cell sorting; template was whole RNA from tumor, lung tissue or PBMC. A unique molecular identifier was attached to every TCR cDNA molecule. MiXCR was run by TCRdb on the 5' RACE reads, yielding one entry per CDR3 protein. The sample has about 90,000 distinct CDR3 sequences; approximately 8.5% are singletons. Comment on this clonotype: The antigen is undetermined.

General observations from the study: At tumor resection, ubiquitous expanded TCRs were detected in blood more often than later.

This TCR was sampled from a male donor with early-stage non-small cell lung cancer. The V gene is TRBV29-1, the J gene TRBJ2-2; no reliable D call. The sample in question was PBMCs, obtained at surgery. The CDR3: CSVVDSDTGELFF. The CDR3 region has the DNA TGCAGCGTCGTAGACTCTGACACCGGGGAGCTGTTTTTT.